This T cell receptor (beta chain) was retrieved from a study of TET2 disruption in CD19-targeted CAR T cells (dated by TCRdb to 2017 to 2018). Regarding the research as a whole: No additional inclusion criteria were applied, and the number of samples was determined by the original clinical trial design and by sample availability.

Points the paper makes about the study in general: Conclusions about the CAR T cells of the patient were based on extensive analysis of a single subject.

The immunoSEQ assay was used to perform TCR beta chain deep sequencing. Per the source publication's procedure: Clonotype frequencies were computed using only productive TCR beta rearrangements. Here the immuneACCESS table is served through TCRdb, limited to in-frame sequences with V and J called. Missing clones are a known gap in these copies; in checked studies unresolved V genes cover under half, and the rest lacks a known reason. V, J and clone size are taken as reported in that table, and D and trimming were inferred from the DNA itself. The record for this sample contains 25,000 to 30,000 clones. The ten largest clonotypes hold less than 2% of the sample. Points on this clone: Its specific antigen is unknown. The read terminates 3 residues ahead of where the CDR3 ends, so the germline J gene completes it.

Taken from the germline V gene, the CDR1 and CDR2 loops are MGHDK and SYGVNS. There are 13 amino acids in the CDR3, from cysteine to phenylalanine inclusive. The DNA covers only part of the CDR3, 30 bases in frame from base 1. Trimming costs V 6 bases and J 0 bases, and their ends lie 5 bases apart. Read against the paper, the sample's treatment or condition label means: autologous CTL019 cells: CD19 CAR with 4-1BB and CD3 zeta domains. The CD19 CAR incorporated TCR zeta and 4-1BB costimulatory signaling domains. Leukapheresis was used to collect the T cells for CTL019 manufacturing from peripheral blood. The DNeasy Blood and Tissue Kit was used to extract genomic DNA from pre-infusion T cells, peripheral blood, or sorted post-infusion T cells.

The clonotype was recovered from a man in his 70s with chronic lymphocytic leukemia. Sequenced material: CD8- CAR+ T cells sorted from cultured blood T cells, taken for CD19 CAR T cell therapy. What the cell subset or site label conveys for this sample: CD8-negative CAR-positive T cells from the infusion product. The chain is encoded by TRBV25-1 joined to TRBJ2-2; there is no confident call for the D gene. The CDR3 in this case is CASRQANTGELFF. CDR3 bases read: TGTGCCAGCAGACAAGCGAACACCGGGGAG. Joined to the reference TRBV25-1 and TRBJ2-2 proteins, this CDR3 gives the full variable domain: EADIYQTPRYLVIGTGKKITLECSQTMGHDKMYWYQQDPGMELHLIHYSYGVNSTEKGDLSSESTVSRIRTEHFPLTLESARPSHTSQYLCASRQANTGELFFGEGSRLTVL.